What follows is one T cell receptor (beta chain) and its context. TEMRA cells underwent FACS enrichment and CD8+ and CD4+ T cells underwent negative isolation. Reverse transcription of 0.5 to 1 ug RNA used random hexamers. TCRdb called the immunoSEQ multiplex PCR reads again in MiXCR, with one record for every CDR3 protein. The data hold under 200,000 distinct CDR3 sequences, with about 96% observed a single time. The sample belongs to a study of CD8 T cells in Susac syndrome. The CDR3 totals 12 residues. Trimming cost V 2 bases and J 8 bases; bases outside gene matches: 0. Germline-derived CDR1 and CDR2 are MNHEY and SVGEGT.

Sequencing was done on a sample of CD4+ T cells from PBMCs. V usage is TRBV6-2 or TRBV6-3 and J usage is TRBJ1-2; 9 bases map to TRBD1. This TCR was recovered from a human donor with Susac syndrome. CDR3 bases: TGTGCCAGCAGTTACACAGGGGGCGGCTACACCTTC. This gives the protein CASSYTGGGYTF.